Below, 31 T cell receptor beta chains from the same sample are listed, as sequenced in a study of CD8+ T cells in alopecia areata. Treatment of the sample: oral pan-JAK inhibitor, 5-10 mg twice daily. RNA, once extracted, was reverse transcribed into cDNA for use as the sequencing template. Method: immunoSEQ multiplex PCR; TCRdb's copy keeps in-frame clones and lacks some. This table has around 100,000 clones, 85% to 90% appearing once. The sequencing used CD8+ T cells sorted from blood, collected around week 30, from a patient treated with tofacitinib. These receptors all stem from a human donor with alopecia areata.

The CDR3 is CASSLVSGGGDEQFF. The CDR3 coding sequence is TGTGCCAGCAGCTTAGTCTCCGGGGGGGGAGATGAGCAGTTCTTC. The J gene is TRBJ2-1, the V gene TRBV7-9; 8 bases map to TRBD2. The CDR3 sequence is 15 residues long. The V gene end was trimmed by 1 base and the J gene end by 8 bases; junction bases not matched to a gene: 7. The germline V gene has CDR1 SEHNR and CDR2 FQNEAQ (reference sequence).

Written as DNA, the CDR3 is TGTGCCAGCGGAAGGGTCCTGACTTTC. It specifies CASGRVLTF. This chain uses TRBV2 with TRBJ2-6; D uncertain. Trimming shortened V by 8 bases and J by 13 bases, and 6 bases separated the two germline ends. This CDR3 has 9 amino acids. Germline CDR1 is SNHLY and CDR2 is FYNNEI.

This clone was seen just once. The chain recombines TRBV4-1 with TRBJ2-1; TRBD1 might be the D (6 bases). Germline assignment: CDR1 MGHRA and CDR2 YSYEKL. The CDR3 is made up of 15 amino acids. With 2 bases removed from V and 1 base from J, the gap between germline ends came to 9 bases. CDR3 DNA: TGCGCCAGCAGCCAATCTACAGGGTCCTACAATGAGCAGTTCTTC. Translation: CASSQSTGSYNEQFF.

This clone came up a few times. CDR3 bases: TGTGCCAGCAGCCAAGGGCAGGGGGGCCAAGATACGCAGTATTTT. It is translated as CASSQGQGGQDTQYF. V and J are TRBV4-2 and TRBJ2-3; D may be TRBD1 (7 bases). Trimming removed 1 base from V and 5 bases from J, with 13 bases in between. The germline CDR1 and CDR2 sequences are LGHNA and YNFKEQ. This CDR3 has 15 amino acids.

The chain is built from TRBV2 and TRBJ1-1; D unresolved. Germline V CDR1 and CDR2: SNHLY, FYNNEI. The CDR3 runs 14 residues. V gave up 6 bases and J gave up 4 bases, with 15 bases separating them. The CDR3 DNA reads TGTGCCAGCAGCCTATACTCTCGTCCCACTGAAGCTTTCTTT. Its translation is CASSLYSRPTEAFF.

This rearrangement joins TRBV7-9 to TRBJ1-2; TRBD1 might be the D (5 bases). Germline V gene sequence: CDR1 SEHNR, CDR2 FQNEAQ (reference sequence). V gave up 1 base and J gave up 8 bases, with 17 bases separating them. This CDR3 contains 15 residues. CDR3 bases: TGTGCCAGCAGCTTAGGATTGGAGGGGACTTCGGGCTACACCTTC. It encodes CASSLGLEGTSGYTF.

V and J are TRBV6-5 and TRBJ2-1; D is unresolved. V shed 2 bases and J shed 0 bases, with 8 bases lying between them. The germline V gene has CDR1 MNHEY and CDR2 SVGAGI. The CDR3 sequence is 15 residues long. CDR3 sequence: CASSYESSSYNEQFF. Written as DNA, the CDR3 is TGTGCCAGCAGTTACGAGTCCAGCTCCTACAATGAGCAGTTCTTC.

The chain carries TRBV27 and TRBJ1-1, with a tentative D call TRBD1 (5 bases). V lost 0 bases to trimming and J lost 2 bases, with 10 bases between them. Germline assignment: CDR1 MNHEY and CDR2 SMNVEV (reference sequence). The length of the CDR3 is 15 residues. The CDR3: CASSLSPGGNTEAFF. For the CDR3, the DNA is TGTGCCAGCAGTTTATCCCCGGGGGGTAACACTGAAGCTTTCTTT.

The chain is built from TRBV10-2 and TRBJ1-5; perhaps TRBD1 as D (5 bases). Trimming shortened V by 6 bases and J by 0 bases, and 9 bases separated the two germline ends. This CDR3 contains 14 residues. From germline, CDR1 is WSHSY and CDR2 SAAADI. The CDR3 reads CASRGDYSNQPQHF. The CDR3 DNA reads TGCGCCAGCAGAGGGGATTATAGCAATCAGCCCCAGCATTTT.

The chain recombines TRBV6-6 with TRBJ2-1; 8 nucleotides match TRBD2. The ends lost 6 bases at V and 6 bases at J; junction bases unmatched: 4. Germline V CDR1 and CDR2: MNHNY, SVGAGI (reference sequence). The CDR3 loop spans 13 amino acids. The CDR3: CASSLTSANEQFF. CDR3 sequence (DNA): TGTGCCAGCAGCCTGACTAGCGCCAATGAGCAGTTCTTC.

The V and J genes are TRBV9 and TRBJ2-1; D may be TRBD1 or TRBD2 (5 bases each). The V end lost 4 bases, the J end lost 6 bases, and 17 bases lay between the germline ends. CDR3 length: 15 amino acids. Germline V gene data show CDR1 as SGDLS and CDR2 as YYNGEE. The CDR3 DNA sequence: TGTGCCAGCAGCCCCCCGGGACCCGAGGCCAATGAGCAGTTCTTC. It codes for CASSPPGPEANEQFF. The full variable domain, rest sourced from reference TRBV9 and TRBJ2-1, is DSGVTQTPKHLITATGQRVTLRCSPRSGDLSVYWYQQSLDQGLQFLIQYYNGEERAKGNILERFSAQQFPDLHSELNLSSLELGDSALYFCASSPPGPEANEQFFGPGTRLTVL.

The rearrangement uses TRBV29-1 and TRBJ2-3; D is uncertain. V was shortened by 1 base and J by 0 bases, with 8 bases between the two germline ends. Germline CDR1 is SQVTM and CDR2 is ANQGSEA. The CDR3 spans 14 residues. The CDR3 sequence: CSVEVVSSTDTQYF. CDR3 DNA sequence: TGCAGCGTTGAAGTGGTTTCTAGCACAGATACGCAGTATTTT.

The J gene is TRBJ2-2, the V gene TRBV27; maybe TRBD2 (5 bases). Germline loops: CDR1 MNHEY, CDR2 SMNVEV (reference sequence). Trimming stripped 3 bases from V and 8 bases from J, with 13 bases between. The CDR3 spans 14 residues. CDR3 sequence (DNA): TGTGCCAGCAGTTTGGGAGTAGGTGAAGGGGAGCTGTTTTTT. Encoded protein: CASSLGVGEGELFF.

This sequence joins TRBV29-1 and TRBJ2-5, with no clear D. This CDR3 spans 12 amino acids. CDR1 is SQVTM, CDR2 ANQGSEA, per germline. Trimming removed 6 bases from V and 5 bases from J, with 13 bases in between. CDR3 nucleotides: TGCAGCGTCCCGGATCTGGGGGAGACCCAGTACTTC. It encodes CSVPDLGETQYF.

Only a few counts were recorded for this clone. The rearrangement uses TRBV6-5 and TRBJ2-1, with 8 bases fitting TRBD2. V lost 0 bases and J lost 3; bases outside the gene matches: 1. The CDR3 length is 15 residues. The germline gives CDR1 MNHEY, CDR2 SVGAGI. CDR3 in amino acids: CASSYSLAGYNEQFF. The CDR3 region has the DNA TGTGCCAGCAGTTACTCCCTAGCGGGCTACAATGAGCAGTTCTTC.

As for this clone: This sample also contains other DNA sequences that code for the same CDR3. The rearrangement joins TRBV7-9 to TRBJ2-7; D not certain. Germline V lookup: CDR1 SEHNR, CDR2 FQNEAQ (reference sequence). V lost 2 bases, J lost 3 bases, and 2 bases lay in between. This CDR3 contains 11 residues. CDR3 in DNA: TGTGCCAGCAGCTTATACTACGAGCAGTACTTC. It codes for CASSLYYEQYF. Drawing the rest from reference TRBV7-9 and TRBJ2-7, the complete variable domain is DTGVSQNPRHKITKRGQNVTFRCDPISEHNRLYWYRQTLGQGPEFLTYFQNEAQLEKSRLLSDRFSAERPKGSFSTLEIQRTEQGDSAMYLCASSLYYEQYFGPGTRLTVT.

The sample holds one count of this clone. This same CDR3 is encoded by further DNA sequences in the sample. The rearrangement uses TRBV5-6 and TRBJ2-1, with TRBD2 matching 9 bases. J lost 4 bases, V lost 0 bases, and 2 bases had no gene match. Germline loops: CDR1 SGHDT, CDR2 YYEEEE. The CDR3 contains 15 residues. CDR3 loop: CASSLETSGYNEQFF. The CDR3 DNA follows: TGTGCCAGCAGCTTGGAGACTAGCGGATACAATGAGCAGTTCTTC. The full variable domain, in which reference TRBV5-6 and TRBJ2-1 provide the parts outside the CDR3, is DAGVTQSPTHLIKTRGQQVTLRCSPKSGHDTVSWYQQALGQGPQFIFQYYEEEERQRGNFPDRFSGHQFPNYSSELNVNALLLGDSALYLCASSLETSGYNEQFFGPGTRLTVL.

The chain carries TRBV6-6 and TRBJ1-1; no reliable D call. Germline CDR1 MNHNY, CDR2 SVGAGI (reference sequence). Trimming took off 2 bases at V and 4 bases at J, with 5 bases between the two ends. This CDR3 is 12 amino acids long. This CDR3 reads CASSYILTEAFF. The DNA of the CDR3 is TGTGCCAGCAGTTACATACTCACTGAAGCTTTCTTT.

The rearrangement uses TRBV28 and TRBJ2-7, with a tentative D call TRBD1 (5 bases). The germline V gene encodes CDR1 MDHEN and CDR2 SYDVKM. The V end lost 5 bases, the J end lost 4 bases, and 18 bases lay between the germline ends. The CDR3 sequence is 15 residues long. Here the CDR3 reads CASSTPDKEGYEQYF. The CDR3 nucleotides read TGTGCCAGCAGTACCCCGGACAAAGAAGGGTACGAGCAGTACTTC.

The chain recombines TRBV6-6 with TRBJ2-1, with TRBD2 identical over 10 bases. The CDR3 covers 16 residues. J gave up 5 bases and V 4 bases, and 8 bases lay outside the gene matches. CDR1 is MNHNY, CDR2 SVGAGI, per germline (reference sequence). This CDR3 is CASSFPGLAFHNEQFF. The CDR3 DNA follows: TGTGCCAGCAGTTTTCCGGGACTAGCGTTTCACAATGAGCAGTTCTTC.

The chain joins TRBV7-9 to TRBJ1-1; D remains ambiguous. The CDR3 contains 13 residues. V shed 1 base and J shed 1 base, with 4 bases lying between them. The V gene's germline CDR1 is SEHNR and CDR2 FQNEAQ (reference sequence). CDR3 in DNA: TGTGCCAGCAGCTTAGTAGGGAACACTGAAGCTTTCTTT. This encodes CASSLVGNTEAFF.

This chain uses TRBV19 with TRBJ1-1; D perhaps matches TRBD1 (5 bases). Looked up from germline, CDR1 is LNHDA and CDR2 is SQIVND (reference sequence). This CDR3 region has 13 residues. The germline V and J ends were trimmed by 5 bases and 12 bases, with 19 bases remaining between them. CDR3 sequence (DNA): TGTGCCAGTAGTCTCCGGGACTCTCGGGAGTCTTTCTTT. Translation: CASSLRDSRESFF.

The chain employs TRBV7-9 and TRBJ2-5; possibly TRBD1 for D (6 bases). Trimming pared 2 bases from V and 2 bases from J, leaving 15 bases between. The CDR3 is made up of 16 amino acids. Germline-derived CDR1 and CDR2 are SEHNR and FQNEAQ (reference sequence). The CDR3 protein is CASSLLDSEEQETQYF. The CDR3 coding sequence is TGTGCCAGCAGCTTATTGGACAGCGAAGAACAAGAGACCCAGTACTTC.

The rearrangement uses TRBV18 and TRBJ2-7, with 7 bases lining up with TRBD1. Trimming cost V 3 bases and J 4 bases; bases outside gene matches: 6. This CDR3 is 14 amino acids long. Germline CDR1 KGHSH, CDR2 LQKENI. CDR3 in amino acids: CASSPRDSDYEQYF. DNA for the CDR3: TGTGCCAGCTCACCCAGGGACAGCGATTACGAGCAGTACTTC.

This rearrangement joins TRBV7-2 to TRBJ2-7; 11 nucleotides line up with TRBD2. The CDR3 has 15 amino acids. J was trimmed by 6 bases and V by 3 bases; bases with no gene match: 7. The germline V gene has CDR1 SGHTA and CDR2 FQGNSA. The chain's CDR3 is CASSFRGLAEREQYF. In DNA form, the CDR3 reads TGTGCCAGCAGCTTTAGGGGACTAGCGGAACGCGAGCAGTACTTC.

V usage is TRBV5-1 and J usage is TRBJ2-1; 8 bases are a match to TRBD2. The CDR3 covers 17 residues. Looked up from germline, CDR1 is SGHRS and CDR2 is YFSETQ. V trimming: 4 bases; J trimming: 5 bases; junction bases outside the gene matches: 14. The CDR3 region has the DNA TGCGCCAGCAGCAGCACCCTCCCAGCGGGGGAGAACAATGAGCAGTTCTTC. Protein product: CASSSTLPAGENNEQFF. Looking up the rest from reference TRBV5-1 and TRBJ2-1 gives the full variable domain: KAGVTQTPRYLIKTRGQQVTLSCSPISGHRSVSWYQQTPGQGLQFLFEYFSETQRNKGNFPGRFSGRQFSNSRSEMNVSTLELGDSALYLCASSSTLPAGENNEQFFGPGTRLTVL.

The V call is TRBV28, the J call TRBJ1-1; possible D gene TRBD1, 5 bases. Deletions cut 7 bases from V and 3 bases from J, with 18 bases between. The CDR3 length is 15 residues. Germline CDR1 MDHEN, CDR2 SYDVKM. In nucleotides, the CDR3 is TGTGCCAGCAACATGCTCTCCGGGACCTACACTGAAGCTTTCTTT. Protein product: CASNMLSGTYTEAFF.

This clone has only a few counts. The rearrangement uses TRBV6-5 and TRBJ2-2; 7 nucleotides agree with TRBD2. V lost 2 bases to trimming and J lost 5 bases; unmatched junction nucleotides: 8. The CDR3 totals 16 residues. Germline CDR1 and CDR2: MNHEY and SVGAGI. The CDR3 protein is CASSYGRGIRTGELFF. CDR3 nucleotide sequence: TGTGCCAGCAGTTACGGGCGGGGGATACGAACCGGGGAGCTGTTTTTT.

The chain uses TRBV7-3 and TRBJ1-1; weak D call: TRBD1 (5 bases). CDR3 length: 13 residues. Trimming took 3 bases from V and 1 from J, leaving 6 bases between them. CDR1 and CDR2 (germline): SGHTA, FQGTGA. CDR3 DNA: TGTGCCAGCAGCTTCGGGGGGAACACTGAAGCTTTCTTT. Amino acids: CASSFGGNTEAFF.

The gene calls are TRBV6-1 and TRBJ1-1; 9 bases are shared with TRBD1. CDR3 length: 13 amino acids. V gave up 3 bases and J gave up 5 bases; unmatched junction bases: 1. Germline CDR1 MNHNS, CDR2 SASEGT. This chain's CDR3 is CASSDDRGTEAFF. In nucleotides, the CDR3 is TGTGCCAGCAGTGATGACAGGGGGACTGAAGCTTTCTTT.

This clone has only a few counts. This chain uses TRBV27 with TRBJ2-1; D may be TRBD2 (6 bases). The germline gives CDR1 MNHEY, CDR2 SMNVEV (reference sequence). The V gene lost 1 base and the J gene lost 5 bases, with 9 bases spanning the gap. This CDR3 spans 14 amino acids. The CDR3 sequence: CASSLYLANNEQFF. The CDR3, as DNA: TGTGCCAGCAGTTTATATCTAGCGAACAATGAGCAGTTCTTC.